The 29 T cell receptor beta chains given below trace back to one sample, sequenced in a study of glioma-infiltrating T cells. TCR alpha and beta CDR3 regions were amplified from RNA using iRepertoire nested multiplex PCR. TCRdb passed the multiplex PCR reads through MiXCR, listing each CDR3 protein once. In the table there are fewer than 250,000 distinct CDR3 sequences, approximately 30% of which are singletons. Sequencing used glioma tissue, nonneoplastic brain tissue, or PBMCs (not recorded which). The receptors were gathered from a human donor with low-grade glioma or glioblastoma, undergoing nonglioma brain surgery, or in good health (not recorded which).

This clonotype has at least ten counts. The J gene is TRBJ2-5, the V gene TRBV20-1; possible D gene TRBD1, 5 bases. Germline CDR1 and CDR2: DFQATT and SNEGSKA (reference sequence). This CDR3 is built from 13 residues. Trimming removed 6 bases from V and 2 bases from J, with 13 bases in between. For the CDR3, the DNA is TGCAGTGCCGGTGACAGTAAGCAAGAGACCCAGTACTTC. It encodes CSAGDSKQETQYF.

The chain links TRBV12-3 or TRBV12-4 to TRBJ1-6, with TRBD1 identical over 7 bases. This CDR3 comprises 17 residues. V shed 7 bases, J shed 2 bases, and the junction held 11 bases outside the gene matches. CDR3 in amino acids: CASTKHRQGAYNSPLHF. The CDR3 DNA is TGTGCCAGCACCAAGCACCGACAGGGAGCCTATAATTCACCCCTCCACTTT.

Only a few counts were recorded for this clonotype. The V gene is TRBV2, the J gene TRBJ2-7; D is uncertain. Germline V gene sequence: CDR1 SNHLY, CDR2 FYNNEI. Trimming left V 6 bases short and J 3 bases short, with 18 bases between. The CDR3 covers 15 residues. The CDR3 coding sequence is TGTGCCAGCAGCCAAGGGTTCTTCTACGGCTACGAGCAGTACTTC. Translation: CASSQGFFYGYEQYF.

This clonotype was seen at least ten times. At one boundary the junction diverges from the germline segment, which might be a read error. V is TRBV7-9 and J is TRBJ2-3; D is ambiguous. The CDR3 length is 13 residues. In germline, CDR1 is SEHNR, CDR2 FQNEAQ (reference sequence). CDR3 nucleotide sequence: TGCGCCAGCAGCTTGCTAGACACAGATACGCAGTATTTT. Translated: CASSLLDTDTQYF.

The chain uses TRBV6-1 and TRBJ2-3; TRBD2 agrees at 9 bases. After removal of 6 bases from V and 3 bases from J, the junction contained 4 bases not matched to a gene. The CDR3 covers 14 residues. The V gene's germline CDR1 is MNHNS and CDR2 SASEGT. CDR3 amino acids: CASRKREVTDTQYF. CDR3 coding DNA: TGTGCCAGCAGGAAGCGGGAGGTAACAGATACGCAGTATTTT.

Regarding this clonotype: Given a much more abundant clone one base away, this may be a read error. This chain connects TRBV19 to TRBJ1-2; D gene uncertain. CDR1 LNHDA and CDR2 SQIVND come from the germline V gene (reference sequence). The CDR3 covers 15 residues. The chain's CDR3 is CASYPSRLSNYGHTF. DNA for the CDR3: TGTGCCAGTTACCCTTCGCGGCTGTCTAACTATGGCCACACCTTC.

The table lists this clonotype with many counts. The rearrangement uses TRBV28 and TRBJ2-3; D is unresolved. Germline V gives CDR1 MDHEN, CDR2 SYDVKM. This CDR3 has 13 amino acids. The V end lost 8 bases, the J end lost 1 base, and 10 bases lay between the germline ends. The CDR3 sequence: CASLGRRTDTQYF. In nucleotides, the CDR3 is TGTGCCAGCCTTGGCCGGCGCACAGATACGCAGTATTTT.

This clonotype was detected many times. The chain uses TRBV28 and TRBJ1-4; 9 bases map to TRBD1. CDR3 length: 15 amino acids. Losses at the gene ends were 4 bases for V and 5 bases for J; bases not matched to a gene: 5. Germline lookup yields CDR1 MDHEN and CDR2 SYDVKM. In DNA, the CDR3 is TGTGCCAGCAGTTCACAGGGGGCAGAGAATGAAAAACTGTTTTTT. It translates to CASSSQGAENEKLFF.

Many counts were recorded for this clonotype. The chain employs TRBV4-3 and TRBJ2-7, with D hard to call. The CDR3 consists of 13 residues. Between the trimmed V and J ends, which lost 3 bases and 4 bases, there was a span of 10 bases. CDR1 LGHNA and CDR2 YSLEER come from the germline V gene. In DNA form, the CDR3 reads TGCGCCAGCAGCCAGGTAGTTTTTTACGAGCAGTACTTC. Residues: CASSQVVFYEQYF.

The rearrangement joins TRBV12-3 or TRBV12-4 to TRBJ2-5; the D is unclear. The CDR3 is 16 amino acids. V was trimmed by 5 bases and J by 5 bases, leaving 21 bases between them. DNA of the CDR3: TGTGCCAGCAGTCGCCCGAGGTTAGAGGTTGAGGAGACCCAGTACTTC. This translates into CASSRPRLEVEETQYF.

This clonotype was detected a few times. The rearrangement uses TRBV19 and TRBJ2-7; 8 bases align to TRBD2. The germline V gene has CDR1 LNHDA and CDR2 SQIVND (reference sequence). J lost 0 bases, V lost 7 bases, and 11 bases had no gene match. The CDR3 extends over 16 amino acids. In DNA, the CDR3 is TGTGCCAGTACCCCAGGATCGGCGGGGGGCTCCTACGAGCAGTACTTC. Its translation is CASTPGSAGGSYEQYF.

Notes on this clonotype: A much larger clone is a single base away; this may be a read error. The chain joins TRBV24-1 to TRBJ2-5, with D possibly being TRBD1 (7 bases). CDR3 length: 15 residues. The germline CDR1 and CDR2 sequences are KGHDR and SFDVKD. This CDR3 is CAASDLTTGRETQYF. CDR3 sequence (DNA): TGTGCCGCCAGTGATTTGACGACAGGGAGGGAGACCCAGTACTTC.

This clonotype was found many times. This chain links TRBV20-1 with TRBJ2-3; D unclear. The germline CDR1 and CDR2 sequences are DFQATT and SNEGSKA (reference sequence). V was pared by 5 bases and J by 5 bases, with 14 bases between. This CDR3 spans 13 amino acids. The CDR3: CSALHLSGDTQYF. The CDR3 DNA sequence: TGCAGTGCTCTGCACCTCTCTGGAGATACGCAGTATTTT.

This clonotype has a single count. At one end, the junction sequence differs from germline, possibly due to a read error. The J gene is TRBJ2-7, the V gene TRBV18; D unclear. This CDR3 has 13 amino acids. Germline lookup yields CDR1 KGHSH and CDR2 LQKENI. This chain's CDR3 is CSSSPPISYEQYF. The CDR3 nucleotides read TGTTCCAGCTCACCACCGATCTCCTACGAGCAGTACTTC. Looking up the rest from reference TRBV18 and TRBJ2-7 gives the full variable domain: NAGVMQNPRHLVRRRGQEARLRCSPMKGHSHVYWYRQLPEEGLKFMVYLQKENIIDESGMPKERFSAEFPKEGPSILRIQQVVRGDSAAYFCSSSPPISYEQYFGPGTRLTVT.

V usage is TRBV13 and J usage is TRBJ2-6; D unclear. V gave up 5 bases and J gave up 0 bases, with 5 bases separating them. CDR3 length: 14 amino acids. CDR1 is PRHDT, CDR2 FYEKMQ, per germline (reference sequence). This chain's CDR3 is CASSPPSGANVLTF. DNA for the CDR3: TGTGCCAGCAGCCCACCCTCTGGGGCCAACGTCCTGACTTTC.

This clonotype has ten or more counts. This rearrangement joins TRBV27 to TRBJ1-2; possibly TRBD1 for D (5 bases). Germline V gene data show CDR1 as MNHEY and CDR2 as SMNVEV (reference sequence). This CDR3 contains 14 residues. The V end lost 3 bases, the J end lost 6 bases, and 14 bases lay between the germline ends. The CDR3 sequence: CASSFGGPKDGYTF. Written as DNA, the CDR3 is TGTGCCAGCAGTTTCGGGGGTCCGAAGGATGGCTACACCTTC.

This clonotype has ten or more counts. CDR3 sequence: CSASLPGTSLQFF. CDR3 coding DNA: TGCAGTGCTAGTTTGCCCGGGACTAGTTTACAGTTCTTC. The V and J genes are TRBV20-1 and TRBJ2-1, with 8 positions matching TRBD2. Germline CDR1 and CDR2: DFQATT and SNEGSKA (reference sequence). V lost 3 bases and J lost 13; bases outside the gene matches: 11. There are 13 residues in the CDR3.

At least ten counts were recorded for this clonotype. The J gene is TRBJ1-2, the V gene TRBV28; perhaps TRBD1 as D (5 bases). Germline CDR1 reads MDHEN; CDR2 reads SYDVKM. The CDR3 consists of 15 residues. Trimming removed 2 bases from V and 8 bases from J, with 18 bases in between. CDR3 residues: CASSLDSGRLKGYTF. In DNA form, the CDR3 reads TGTGCCAGCAGTTTAGATTCAGGGAGGCTAAAAGGCTACACCTTC.

The chain recombines TRBV12-3 or TRBV12-4 with TRBJ2-1; 13 nucleotides line up with TRBD2. V dropped 1 base and J dropped 7; count of bases not matched to a gene: 4. The CDR3 loop spans 16 amino acids. The CDR3 spells CASSLGLAGGGNEQFF. DNA for the CDR3: TGTGCCAGCAGTTTAGGACTAGCGGGAGGAGGTAATGAGCAGTTCTTC.

The sample holds many counts of this clonotype. The chain is built from TRBV2 and TRBJ2-1; D gene unclear. Germline V gene sequence: CDR1 SNHLY, CDR2 FYNNEI. The CDR3 spans 10 residues. The ends were cut back, 6 bases at V and 4 bases at J, with 1 base in the middle. The CDR3 DNA reads TGTGCCAGCAGGTACAATGAGCAGTTCTTC. Its protein is CASRYNEQFF.

Points on this clonotype: This may be a read error, as it is one base from a much larger clone. This chain uses TRBV3-1 with TRBJ2-1; 8 positions match TRBD2. Germline CDR1 reads LGHDT; CDR2 reads YNNKEL (reference sequence). The CDR3 extends over 16 amino acids. The CDR3 is CAGSHKGLGERNEQFF. CDR3 in DNA: TGTGCCGGCAGCCACAAGGGACTAGGTGAACGGAATGAGCAGTTCTTC.

This clonotype was picked up many times. This chain links TRBV7-2 with TRBJ2-3; D unclear. Trimming left V 5 bases short and J 2 bases short, with 11 bases between. The CDR3 totals 14 residues. Germline V gene sequence: CDR1 SGHTA, CDR2 FQGNSA. In DNA form, the CDR3 reads TGTGCCAGCAGCCCCGTATCAGCCACAGATACGCAGTATTTT. Translating it yields CASSPVSATDTQYF.

About this clonotype: Just one base apart from a much larger clone, this may be a read error. The chain recombines TRBV20-1 with TRBJ2-1, with TRBD1 matching 9 bases. Germline trimming cut 0 bases from V and 10 bases from J; bases unmatched to any gene: 10. The germline CDR1 and CDR2 sequences are DFQATT and SNEGSKA (reference sequence). The CDR3 length is 15 residues. The CDR3 DNA reads as TGCAGTGCTAGAGATGTAACAGGGGGCTCCTACGAGCAGTTCTTC. Translating it yields CSARDVTGGSYEQFF.

This clonotype was detected ten times or more. The gene calls are TRBV6-5 and TRBJ2-1; 9 bases map to TRBD1. Losses at the gene ends were 0 bases for V and 10 bases for J; bases not matched to a gene: 7. Germline CDR1 is MNHEY and CDR2 is SVGAGI. This CDR3 has 15 amino acids. The CDR3 nucleotides read TGTGCCAGCAGTTACTCGGGACAGGGTCTAGGGGAGCAGTTCTTC. It specifies CASSYSGQGLGEQFF.

Details on this clonotype: A much larger clonotype is one base distant, so this may be a read error. V usage is TRBV14 and J usage is TRBJ2-1, with D possibly TRBD1 on 6 matching bases. Per germline, CDR1 SGHDN and CDR2 FVKESK. CDR3 length: 14 residues. The CDR3 region has the DNA TGTGCCAGTAATGGGAACAGTGGGGGCAATGAGCAGCTCTTC. Its protein product is CASNGNSGGNEQLF. Looking up the rest from reference TRBV14 and TRBJ2-1 gives the full variable domain: EAGVTQFPSHSVIEKGQTVTLRCDPISGHDNLYWYRRVMGKEIKFLLHFVKESKQDESGMPNNRFLAERTGGTYSTLKVQPAELEDSGVYFCASNGNSGGNEQLFGPGTRLTVL.

This clonotype was seen ten or more times. This chain joins TRBV4-2 and TRBJ2-3; D might be TRBD2 (6 bases). The V gene's germline CDR1 is LGHNA and CDR2 YNFKEQ. The CDR3 is 15 residues long. The ends were cut back, 0 bases at V and 1 base at J, with 8 bases in the middle. The CDR3 sequence is CASSQEVAGTDTQYF. DNA for the CDR3: TGTGCCAGCAGCCAAGAAGTAGCGGGCACAGATACGCAGTATTTT.

This clonotype was seen a few times. The chain is built from TRBV3-1 and TRBJ2-1; 9 nucleotides align to TRBD2. The ends lost 4 bases at V and 3 bases at J; junction bases unmatched: 4. Germline lookup yields CDR1 LGHDT and CDR2 YNNKEL (reference sequence). The CDR3 runs to 15 residues. This chain's CDR3 is CASSPSAGGYNEQFF. DNA of the CDR3: TGTGCCAGCAGCCCCTCAGCGGGGGGCTACAATGAGCAGTTCTTC.

This clonotype was counted many times. The chain has TRBV18 and TRBJ2-1; 9 positions match TRBD1. CDR1 and CDR2 (germline): KGHSH, LQKENI. CDR3 size: 17 residues. With 5 bases clipped from V and 6 bases from J, the junction kept 14 bases outside the gene matches. DNA of the CDR3: TGTGCCAGCTCAGCATACCAAAGACAGGGGGAACGCAATGAGCAGTTCTTC. Protein sequence: CASSAYQRQGERNEQFF.

The chain is built from TRBV7-9 and TRBJ2-5; D ambiguous. CDR3 size: 12 residues. Between the trimmed V and J ends, which lost 5 bases and 1 base, there was a span of 5 bases. Germline lookup yields CDR1 SEHNR and CDR2 FQNEAQ (reference sequence). As DNA, the CDR3 is TGTGCCAGCAGCACCCGCCAAGAGACCCAGTACTTC. It specifies CASSTRQETQYF.